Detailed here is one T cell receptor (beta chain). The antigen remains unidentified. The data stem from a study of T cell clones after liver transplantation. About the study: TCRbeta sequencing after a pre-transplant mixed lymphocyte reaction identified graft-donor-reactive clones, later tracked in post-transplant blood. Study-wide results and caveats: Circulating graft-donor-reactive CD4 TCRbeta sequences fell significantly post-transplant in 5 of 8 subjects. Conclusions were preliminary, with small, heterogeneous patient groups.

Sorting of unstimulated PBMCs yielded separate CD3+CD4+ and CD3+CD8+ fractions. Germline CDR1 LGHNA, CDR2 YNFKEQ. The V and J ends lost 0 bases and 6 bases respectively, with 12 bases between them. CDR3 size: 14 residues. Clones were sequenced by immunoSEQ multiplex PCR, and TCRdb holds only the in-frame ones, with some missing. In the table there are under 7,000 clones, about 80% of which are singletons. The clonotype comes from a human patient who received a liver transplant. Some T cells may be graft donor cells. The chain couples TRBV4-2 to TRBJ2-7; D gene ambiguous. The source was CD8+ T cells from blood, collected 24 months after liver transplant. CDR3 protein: CASSQDELEGEQYF. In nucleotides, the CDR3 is TGTGCCAGCAGCCAAGATGAGCTAGAAGGCGAGCAGTACTTC.